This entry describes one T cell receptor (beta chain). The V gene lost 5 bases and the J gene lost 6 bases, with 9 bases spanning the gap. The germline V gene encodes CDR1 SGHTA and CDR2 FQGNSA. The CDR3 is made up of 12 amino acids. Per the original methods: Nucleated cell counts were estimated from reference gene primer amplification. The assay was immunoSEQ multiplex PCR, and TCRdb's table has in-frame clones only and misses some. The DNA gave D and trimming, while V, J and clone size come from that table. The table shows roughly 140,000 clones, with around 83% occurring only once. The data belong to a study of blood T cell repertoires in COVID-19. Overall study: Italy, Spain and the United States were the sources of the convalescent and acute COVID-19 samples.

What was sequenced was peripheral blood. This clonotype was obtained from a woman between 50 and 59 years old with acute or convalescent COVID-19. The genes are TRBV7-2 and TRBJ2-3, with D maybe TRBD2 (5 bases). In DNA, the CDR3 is TGTGCCAGCAGCCCACAGCGGGATACGCAGTATTTT. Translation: CASSPQRDTQYF.